Listed below are T cell receptor beta chains from one sample, sequenced in a study of immune cell composition in non-small cell lung cancer. Measured with immunoSEQ multiplex PCR; TCRdb has only the in-frame clones, and not every one. This sample has thousands of clones, with approximately 70% found just once. The sequenced sample was non-adjacent lung tissue. These receptors all stem from a human donor with non-small cell lung cancer. Both conserved end residues are part of each CDR3. D genes are given only for firm matches. Some rows have no size entry. The others give once, few or many, or a class for an expanded clone.

J gene | V gene | D gene | clone size | CDR3 protein | CDR3 DNA
TRBJ2-1 | TRBV7-9 | NA | NA | CASTPGNNEQFF | TGTGCCAGCACCCCGGGGAACAATGAGCAGTTCTTC
TRBJ1-1 | TRBV18 | NA | NA | CASSRPTGTNTEAFF | TGTGCCAGCTCACGCCCGACAGGAACGAACACTGAAGCTTTCTTT
TRBJ1-5 | TRBV6-1 | NA | NA | CASRGDREAEPQHF | TGTGCCAGCAGGGGCGATAGGGAGGCGGAGCCCCAGCATTTT
TRBJ2-3 | TRBV4-3 | NA | few | CASSQDVLTDTQYF | TGCGCCAGCAGCCAAGACGTACTCACAGATACGCAGTATTTT
TRBJ1-1 | TRBV6-1 | NA | NA | CAGAGVGMNTEAFF | TGTGCCGGGGCCGGAGTCGGTATGAACACTGAAGCTTTCTTT
TRBJ2-3 | TRBV7-9 | TRBD2 | NA | CASSLSGGSTDTQYF | TGTGCCAGCAGCCTTAGCGGGGGTAGCACAGATACGCAGTATTTT
TRBJ2-3 | TRBV6-1 | NA | medium-sized | CASSEVQGSTDTQYF | TGTGCCAGCAGTGAAGTACAGGGTAGCACAGATACGCAGTATTTT
TRBJ2-2 | TRBV19 | NA | NA | CASRGEAGTGELFF | TGTGCCAGTAGGGGGGAGGCCGGGACCGGGGAGCTGTTTTTT
TRBJ1-1 | TRBV5-6 | NA | NA | CASSWGGSIEAFF | TGTGCCAGCAGCTGGGGGGGCAGTATAGAAGCTTTCTTT
TRBJ1-3 | TRBV19 | NA | few | CASSPPTGSSGNTIYF | TGTGCCAGTAGTCCTCCAACCGGGTCCTCTGGAAACACCATATATTTT
TRBJ1-5 | TRBV5-8 | TRBD1 | NA | CASSNGQGNQPQHF | TGTGCCAGCAGCAACGGACAGGGGAATCAGCCCCAGCATTTT
TRBJ2-2 | TRBV28 | TRBD1 | NA | CASSPSGTGGRRELFF | TGTGCCAGCAGTCCATCCGGGACAGGGGGCCGGAGGGAGCTGTTTTTT
TRBJ2-3 | TRBV7-2 | NA | NA | CASDRGGGTDTQYF | TGTGCCAGTGACAGGGGAGGGGGCACAGATACGCAGTATTTT
TRBJ2-5 | TRBV14 | NA | NA | CASSQRTDSQETQYF | TGTGCCAGCAGCCAACGGACGGACAGTCAAGAGACCCAGTACTTC
TRBJ2-5 | TRBV5-1 | NA | NA | CASSLATDGTQYF | TGCGCCAGCAGCTTGGCCACAGACGGGACCCAGTACTTC
TRBJ2-3 | TRBV5-1 | TRBD2 | NA | CASSLGWTSGRPDTQYF | TGCGCCAGCAGCTTGGGTTGGACTAGCGGGAGACCAGATACGCAGTATTTT
TRBJ2-2 | TRBV28 | TRBD2 | NA | CASSNGLAVLNTGELFF | TGTGCCAGCAGCAACGGACTAGCGGTTTTGAACACCGGGGAGCTGTTTTTT
TRBJ1-4 | TRBV6-5 | NA | NA | CASSGDRINEKLFF | TGTGCCAGCAGCGGTGACAGAATTAATGAAAAACTGTTTTTT
TRBJ2-2 | TRBV29-1 | NA | NA | CSVGNPNTGELFF | TGCAGCGTCGGGAACCCGAACACCGGGGAGCTGTTTTTT
TRBJ1-2 | TRBV2 | TRBD1 | few | CASSGQGALGGYTF | TGTGCCAGCAGTGGCCAGGGGGCTCTAGGGGGCTACACCTTC
TRBJ2-6 | TRBV25-1 | NA | NA | CASSDSGISGANVLTF | TGTGCCAGCAGTGACTCAGGGATTTCTGGGGCCAACGTCCTGACTTTC
TRBJ2-7 | TRBV6-5 | TRBD1 | NA | CASNPGGIYEQYF | TGTGCCAGCAATCCAGGGGGCATTTACGAGCAGTACTTC
TRBJ1-1 | TRBV28 | NA | NA | CASSGTGTLNTEAFF | TGTGCCAGCAGCGGAACCGGGACACTTAACACTGAAGCTTTCTTT
TRBJ2-3 | TRBV28 | TRBD2 | NA | CASSWSGRGDTQYF | TGTGCCAGCAGTTGGAGCGGGAGGGGAGATACGCAGTATTTT
TRBJ1-4 | TRBV9 | NA | NA | CASSVGFRGGNEKLFF | TGTGCCAGCAGCGTAGGTTTCAGAGGGGGTAATGAAAAACTGTTTTTT
TRBJ2-3 | TRBV7-9 | TRBD1 | NA | CASSPDRAPDTQYF | TGTGCCAGCAGCCCGGACAGGGCCCCAGATACGCAGTATTTT
TRBJ2-2 | TRBV6-5 | NA | few | CASSYTVTNTGELFF | TGTGCCAGCAGTTACACGGTAACGAACACCGGGGAGCTGTTTTTT
TRBJ2-2 | TRBV9 | TRBD2 | NA | CASSVALLAGESGELFF | TGTGCCAGCAGCGTAGCCCTACTAGCGGGAGAATCCGGGGAGCTGTTTTTT
TRBJ2-7 | TRBV9 | NA | NA | CASSVSGNNEQYF | TGTGCCAGCAGCGTATCAGGTAACAACGAGCAGTACTTC
TRBJ2-6 | TRBV5-1 | NA | NA | CASSLAWGHLFWSGANVLTF | TGCGCCAGCAGCTTGGCCTGGGGACACCTCTTCTGGTCTGGGGCCAACGTCCTGACTTTC
TRBJ2-5 | TRBV2 | NA | NA | CASSGEGHLYQETQYF | TGTGCCAGCAGTGGGGAGGGACACTTGTACCAAGAGACCCAGTACTTC
TRBJ1-5 | TRBV18 | TRBD1 | few | CASSLGTGYQPQHF | TGTGCCAGCTCCCTCGGGACAGGGTATCAGCCCCAGCATTTT
TRBJ1-2 | TRBV5-1 | TRBD1 | few | CASSFRDRHFDGYTF | TGCGCCAGCAGCTTCCGGGACAGACATTTTGATGGCTACACCTTC
TRBJ2-2 | TRBV4-1 | TRBD2 | NA | CASTITGTTLNTGELFF | TGCGCCAGCACGATCACCGGGACTACACTGAACACCGGGGAGCTGTTTTTT